Here is one T cell receptor (beta chain) with its context. Its binding antigen is unknown. No clone much larger than this one lies a single base away; base qualities are absent. The data belong to a study of blood T cell repertoires in COVID-19 (dated by TCRdb to 2020 to 2021). Study-level background: Collaborator samples came from the United States, Italy and Spain and covered acute and convalescent phases of COVID-19. The prospective study material was composed of cDNA or gDNA derived from T cells, B-cell-depleted T cells, or PBMCs. The dataset comprised deeply sampled blood TCRbeta repertoires from subjects exposed to, actively infected with, or recovered from COVID-19. The repertoires were released in a freely available public database meant as a resource for research on the immune response to SARS-CoV-2. Samples came from the ongoing ImmuneRACE study (first 160 participants) plus 1,254 subjects from 6 global collaborators. A de-identified subject ID, COVID-19 status, age in years and sex were almost always included in the sample metadata. Where available, HLA class I and class II types were obtained from metadata supplied by the sample provider rather than from assay-based typing.

Collaborating institutions collected whole blood in K2EDTA tubes following their own protocols. Collaborator samples were shipped for TCRbeta analysis as frozen whole blood, isolated PBMCs, or DNA extracted from either sample type. The immunoSEQ Assay, a bias-controlled multiplex PCR, was used to amplify TCRbeta CDR3 regions from genomic DNA. The source study handled its data this way. Within the assay, amplification of reference gene primers was used to estimate how many nucleated cells each sample contained. Sequence reads were collapsed and filtered to measure the absolute abundance of every unique TCRbeta CDR3 rearrangement. For each sample, productive Simpson clonality was calculated by taking the square root of Simpson's diversity index across productive rearrangements. Imported from immuneACCESS, the table was reduced by TCRdb to in-frame sequences with V and J called. These copies leave out some clones; in studies compared against another copy, an unresolved V gene accounts for under half, and the cause of the remainder is not known. The V and J calls and the clone size are those of that table, but D and trimming were determined from the DNA. Within this sample are about 14,000 clones, with less than 95% of them counted one time only. Clones ranked in the top ten supply more than 8% of the sample.

Between the V and J ends, shortened by 6 bases and 4 bases respectively, the junction contains 10 bases. CDR3 length: 13 amino acids, cysteine to phenylalanine. The entry retains the CDR3 DNA only, 39 bases that are in frame from base 1. CDR1 is given as LNHDA and CDR2 as SQIVND, both from the germline V gene (reference sequence). The paper's findings and limits, for the study overall: How much clinical and demographic metadata was included differed by source and by participant, and the metadata was provided uncurated.

This TCR was recovered from a human donor in a cohort sampled during active COVID-19. The chain is assembled from TRBV19 and TRBJ2-1; matching of 6 bases hints at TRBD1 as the D gene. Sample: peripheral blood. CDR3 reads: CASRGDKYNEQFF. The nucleotide sequence is TGTGCCAGTAGAGGGGACAAGTACAATGAGCAGTTCTTC.